The 5 T cell receptor beta chains reported below all come from one sample, sequenced in a study of blood T cell repertoires in COVID-19. Some clones are missing from TCRdb's copy, which holds only in-frame ones; the method was immunoSEQ multiplex PCR. The profile shows around 68,000 clones, 82% of them singletons. The sequenced sample consisted of peripheral blood. The receptors here all came from a human donor in a cohort sampled during active COVID-19.

This clone appeared a few times. V is TRBV19 and J is TRBJ2-3; 7 bases are a match to TRBD2. CDR1 and CDR2 (germline): LNHDA, SQIVND (reference sequence). CDR3 size: 15 residues. V lost 1 base, J lost 4 bases, and 5 bases stayed unmatched. The CDR3 DNA reads TGTGCCAGTAGTATAGGAGCGGGGAATGCAGATACGCAGTATTTT. Residues: CASSIGAGNADTQYF.

The V gene is TRBV2, the J gene TRBJ2-1, with TRBD1 as a possible D gene (6 bases). Germline V gene lookup returns CDR1 SNHLY and CDR2 FYNNEI. With 3 bases removed from V and 4 bases from J, the gap between germline ends came to 10 bases. CDR3 size: 14 residues. Here the CDR3 reads CASSDQGPYNEQFF. CDR3 in DNA: TGTGCCAGCAGTGATCAGGGGCCATACAATGAGCAGTTCTTC.

The J gene is TRBJ2-2, the V gene TRBV10-2; D possibly corresponds to TRBD1 (6 bases). Germline V gene sequence: CDR1 WSHSY, CDR2 SAAADI. Trimming left V 8 bases short and J 6 bases short, with 25 bases between. CDR3 length: 17 residues. CDR3 coding DNA: TGCGCCAGCTCCTTGGCGCCAGGGGCCTCCGGAGCCGGGGAGCTGTTTTTT. Amino acids: CASSLAPGASGAGELFF.

The chain's CDR3 is CASSGDSRYNSPLHF. The CDR3, as DNA: TGTGCCAGCTCTGGGGACAGCCGTTATAATTCACCCCTCCACTTT. This chain links TRBV9 with TRBJ1-6, with 7 bases aligning to TRBD1. The trim removed 7 bases at V and 4 bases at J, leaving 8 bases unmatched. Germline CDR1 and CDR2: SGDLS and YYNGEE. CDR3 size: 15 residues.

V is TRBV13 and J is TRBJ1-2; no clear D gene. Germline V lookup: CDR1 PRHDT, CDR2 FYEKMQ (reference sequence). CDR3 length: 14 residues. V lost 5 bases and J lost 0, with 10 bases in between. The CDR3 is CASSRRAPNYGYTF. The CDR3 DNA reads as TGTGCCAGCAGCAGGAGGGCTCCTAACTATGGCTACACCTTC.